This T cell receptor beta chain was recorded in a study of blood T cell repertoires in COVID-19. Study summary: In each case, the material was cDNA or gDNA derived from T cells, B-cell-depleted T cells, or PBMCs.

J gave up 2 bases and V 0 bases, and 9 bases lay outside the gene matches. The CDR3 totals 17 residues. CDR1 and CDR2 (germline): SNHLY, FYNNEI. Measured with immunoSEQ multiplex PCR; TCRdb has only the in-frame clones, and not every one. The sample consists of 100,000 or so clones, roughly 85% of them appearing once. Material: peripheral blood. This receptor was obtained from a woman older than 75 with acute or convalescent COVID-19. The chain links TRBV2 to TRBJ2-7, with 8 bases aligning to TRBD1. The CDR3 protein is CASSEALRQTGAYEQYF. The CDR3 DNA is TGTGCCAGCAGTGAAGCGCTCCGGCAGACAGGGGCCTACGAGCAGTACTTC.